These 23 T cell receptor beta chains came from one sample sequenced in a study of blood T cell repertoires in COVID-19. Generated by immunoSEQ multiplex PCR, the TCRdb table keeps only in-frame clones and is missing some. The sample holds fewer than 250,000 clones, approximately 86% seen once. The sample comprised peripheral blood. All receptors come from a man between 35 and 55 years old with acute or convalescent COVID-19.

This rearrangement joins TRBV6-6 to TRBJ1-2; no clear D. Germline CDR1 reads MNHNY; CDR2 reads SVGAGI (reference sequence). V was shortened by 2 bases and J by 2 bases, with 9 bases between the two germline ends. The CDR3 length is 14 residues. In DNA form, the CDR3 reads TGTGCCAGCAGTTACACGGCGGGAAACTATGGCTACACCTTC. Its protein is CASSYTAGNYGYTF.

The chain uses TRBV19 and TRBJ2-1, with 7 bases matching TRBD2. The germline V gene encodes CDR1 LNHDA and CDR2 SQIVND (reference sequence). Trimming took 3 bases from V and 9 from J; bases not matched to a gene: 17. CDR3 size: 17 residues. Here the CDR3 reads CASSIRGGGRPLFEQFF. In nucleotides, the CDR3 is TGTGCCAGTAGTATCCGTGGGGGGGGACGCCCCCTTTTTGAGCAGTTCTTC.

The gene calls are TRBV29-1 and TRBJ1-2, with 8 bases lining up with TRBD1. Germline-derived CDR1 and CDR2 are SQVTM and ANQGSEA. The CDR3 covers 17 residues. Losses at the gene ends were 6 bases for V and 7 bases for J; bases not matched to a gene: 22. DNA for the CDR3: TGCAGCGTCCCTCCGGAGTTACAGGGGGAGGAACTATCTGGCTACACCTTC. Protein sequence: CSVPPELQGEELSGYTF.

This chain joins TRBV7-2 and TRBJ2-2; TRBD1 matches 7 bases. With V trimmed by 0 bases and J by 2 bases, 0 bases remained unmatched. Germline CDR1 SGHTA, CDR2 FQGNSA. This CDR3 is built from 15 residues. The CDR3 loop is CASSLAGGNTGELFF. DNA of the CDR3: TGTGCCAGCAGCTTAGCAGGGGGCAACACCGGGGAGCTGTTTTTT.

Only one count was recorded for this clone. The V call is TRBV4-1, the J call TRBJ1-5; unclear D gene. Trimming stripped 2 bases from V and 3 bases from J, with 17 bases between. The CDR3 runs 17 residues. Germline V gene lookup returns CDR1 MGHRA and CDR2 YSYEKL. CDR3: CASSQLAAPGNNQPQHF. DNA of the CDR3: TGCGCCAGCAGCCAACTAGCGGCCCCCGGAAACAATCAGCCCCAGCATTTT.

V usage is TRBV11-2 and J usage is TRBJ2-1; 15 bases are a match to TRBD2. This CDR3 has 16 amino acids. Germline loops: CDR1 SGHAT, CDR2 FQNNGV. V shed 0 bases, J shed 9 bases, and the junction held 3 bases outside the gene matches. The CDR3 loop is CASSLEGLAGGAEQFF. The DNA of the CDR3 is TGTGCCAGCAGCTTAGAAGGACTAGCGGGGGGGGCTGAGCAGTTCTTC.

The chain is built from TRBV28 and TRBJ2-2; TRBD1 might be the D (7 bases). The V gene's germline CDR1 is MDHEN and CDR2 SYDVKM. V lost 8 bases to trimming and J lost 2 bases, with 12 bases between them. The CDR3 spans 14 residues. In DNA, the CDR3 is TGTGCCAGCCTGGAGGGGGCCAACACCGGGGAGCTGTTTTTT. Residues: CASLEGANTGELFF.

The genes are TRBV29-1 and TRBJ2-7, with TRBD1 matching 7 bases. Germline CDR1 is SQVTM and CDR2 is ANQGSEA. After removal of 6 bases from V and 0 bases from J, the junction contained 11 bases not matched to a gene. The CDR3 runs 15 residues. In DNA form, the CDR3 reads TGCAGCGTCAAAGATGGTCGGACAGGCTCCTACGAGCAGTACTTC. Translated: CSVKDGRTGSYEQYF.

V is TRBV27 and J is TRBJ2-2, with D unclear. The V end lost 5 bases, the J end lost 6 bases, and 16 bases lay between the germline ends. The CDR3 loop spans 15 amino acids. The germline CDR1 and CDR2 sequences are MNHEY and SMNVEV (reference sequence). The chain's CDR3 is CASSLEPDAAGELFF. Here the CDR3 DNA reads TGTGCCAGCAGTCTCGAACCCGATGCGGCCGGGGAGCTGTTTTTT.

The CDR3 protein is CASSGQGDSPLHF. The CDR3 coding sequence is TGTGCCAGCAGCGGACAGGGTGATTCACCCCTCCACTTT. This chain joins TRBV7-2 and TRBJ1-6; 8 bases line up with TRBD1. The CDR3 runs 13 residues. The J segment lost 8 bases and the V segment lost 5 bases, leaving 2 bases of the junction unmatched. Germline-derived CDR1 and CDR2 are SGHTA and FQGNSA.

The table lists this clone with a few counts. The chain carries TRBV29-1 and TRBJ2-7, with D perhaps TRBD1 (6 bases). Trimming removed 8 bases from V and 0 bases from J, with 11 bases in between. CDR1 is SQVTM, CDR2 ANQGSEA, per germline. This CDR3 spans 12 amino acids. CDR3: CSINRDSYEQYF. Written as DNA, the CDR3 is TGCAGCATTAACAGGGACTCCTACGAGCAGTACTTC.

The V call is TRBV6-6, the J call TRBJ1-2, with no clear D. The CDR3 loop spans 12 amino acids. CDR1 MNHNY and CDR2 SVGAGI come from the germline V gene (reference sequence). The ends were cut back, 4 bases at V and 3 bases at J, with 6 bases in the middle. CDR3 bases: TGTGCCAGCAGTTCCCAGGACTATGGCTACACCTTC. Translation: CASSSQDYGYTF.

This rearrangement joins TRBV18 to TRBJ2-1; no clear D gene. Germline V gene sequence: CDR1 KGHSH, CDR2 LQKENI. Between the trimmed V and J ends, which lost 2 bases and 0 bases, there was a span of 23 bases. The CDR3 totals 20 residues. The CDR3, as DNA: TGTGCCAGCTCACCAATGTTCACGCTTAAGGCGTCGGGCTCCTACAATGAGCAGTTCTTC. This codes for CASSPMFTLKASGSYNEQFF.

This clone has only one observation. The chain recombines TRBV5-1 with TRBJ1-2; tentative D call: TRBD1 (5 bases). The CDR3 spans 13 residues. Germline assignment: CDR1 SGHRS and CDR2 YFSETQ. V was cut by 7 bases and J by 0 bases, with 10 bases left in between. CDR3: CASSDTTNYGYTF. In DNA form, the CDR3 reads TGCGCCAGCTCGGACACTACTAACTATGGCTACACCTTC.

This clone showed up just once. The rearrangement joins TRBV6-6 to TRBJ1-2; 8 nucleotides line up with TRBD1. The V gene's germline CDR1 is MNHNY and CDR2 SVGAGI (reference sequence). This CDR3 is 15 amino acids long. The junction had 14 bases not matched to a gene; V was cut back by 9 bases and J by 5 bases. DNA of the CDR3: TGTGCCAGTACCCCTGGCCGGACAGGGCCTTATGGCTACACCTTC. Translation gives CASTPGRTGPYGYTF.

This clone is a singleton in its sample. This chain's CDR3 is CSVESGTSRKAQYF. CDR3 bases: TGCAGCGTTGAATCCGGGACTTCGAGGAAGGCGCAGTATTTT. The J gene is TRBJ2-3, the V gene TRBV29-1; possibly TRBD2 for D (6 bases). The V gene lost 2 bases and the J gene lost 10 bases, with 19 bases spanning the gap. This CDR3 has 14 residues. CDR1 SQVTM and CDR2 ANQGSEA come from the germline V gene.

The chain combines TRBV9 with TRBJ1-3, with D hard to call. CDR1 and CDR2 from the germline V gene are SGDLS and YYNGEE. This CDR3 contains 15 residues. V lost 2 bases and J lost 3, with 12 bases in between. The DNA for the CDR3 is TGTGCCAGCAGCGTTCGACACGGGAATGGAAACACCATATATTTT. It is translated as CASSVRHGNGNTIYF. Complete variable domain (other parts from reference TRBV9 and TRBJ1-3): DSGVTQTPKHLITATGQRVTLRCSPRSGDLSVYWYQQSLDQGLQFLIQYYNGEERAKGNILERFSAQQFPDLHSELNLSSLELGDSALYFCASSVRHGNGNTIYFGEGSWLTVV.

This clone was picked up one time. V and J are TRBV7-8 and TRBJ2-3, with D possibly matching TRBD2 (5 bases). Germline CDR1 is SGHVS and CDR2 is FQNEAQ. The CDR3 loop spans 18 amino acids. Trimming took off 3 bases at V and 0 bases at J, with 19 bases between the two ends. CDR3 DNA: TGTGCCAGCAGCTTCCCCAAGGGAGCTGTCACTAGCACAGATACGCAGTATTTT. Protein sequence: CASSFPKGAVTSTDTQYF.

This clone came up once. V usage is TRBV4-3 and J usage is TRBJ1-2, with D perhaps matching TRBD1 (5 bases). The V end was cut by 3 bases, the J end by 8 bases, with 13 bases between. CDR3 length equals 13 residues. Per germline, CDR1 LGHNA and CDR2 YSLEER. CDR3 sequence reads: CASSQTGTGGYTF. The CDR3 DNA reads as TGCGCCAGCAGCCAGACCGGGACTGGAGGCTACACCTTC.

The V gene is TRBV4-2, the J gene TRBJ2-7; D ambiguous. This CDR3 spans 16 amino acids. Trimming removed 0 bases at V and 2 bases at J, with 14 bases between. Germline V gives CDR1 LGHNA, CDR2 YNFKEQ. The CDR3 DNA follows: TGTGCCAGCAGCCAAGACAGACTCCCTTCCACCTACGAGCAGTACTTC. It codes for CASSQDRLPSTYEQYF.

The V call is TRBV5-1, the J call TRBJ2-2; tentatively, D is TRBD2 (7 bases). Trimming took 2 bases from V and 3 from J, leaving 11 bases between them. This CDR3 is 15 amino acids long. Germline lookup yields CDR1 SGHRS and CDR2 YFSETQ. CDR3: CASSFGGAHTGELFF. The CDR3 nucleotides read TGCGCCAGCAGCTTTGGGGGGGCCCACACCGGGGAGCTGTTTTTT. The full variable domain, in which reference TRBV5-1 and TRBJ2-2 provide the parts outside the CDR3, is KAGVTQTPRYLIKTRGQQVTLSCSPISGHRSVSWYQQTPGQGLQFLFEYFSETQRNKGNFPGRFSGRQFSNSRSEMNVSTLELGDSALYLCASSFGGAHTGELFFGEGSRLTVL.

The rearrangement joins TRBV27 to TRBJ2-1; D is possibly TRBD1 (6 bases). Trimming left V 4 bases short and J 4 bases short, with 14 bases between. Looked up from germline, CDR1 is MNHEY and CDR2 is SMNVEV (reference sequence). The CDR3 spans 15 residues. The CDR3 reads CASSYRAASYNEQFF. The CDR3 region has the DNA TGTGCCAGCAGTTACAGGGCAGCCTCTTACAATGAGCAGTTCTTC.

V gene TRBV28 combines with J gene TRBJ2-3; D call uncertain. Deletions cut 6 bases from V and 0 bases from J, with 13 bases between. Germline CDR1 reads MDHEN; CDR2 reads SYDVKM. This CDR3 comprises 15 residues. CDR3 loop: CASSPRPGSTDTQYF. The CDR3 nucleotides read TGTGCCAGCAGCCCCCGGCCGGGTAGCACAGATACGCAGTATTTT.